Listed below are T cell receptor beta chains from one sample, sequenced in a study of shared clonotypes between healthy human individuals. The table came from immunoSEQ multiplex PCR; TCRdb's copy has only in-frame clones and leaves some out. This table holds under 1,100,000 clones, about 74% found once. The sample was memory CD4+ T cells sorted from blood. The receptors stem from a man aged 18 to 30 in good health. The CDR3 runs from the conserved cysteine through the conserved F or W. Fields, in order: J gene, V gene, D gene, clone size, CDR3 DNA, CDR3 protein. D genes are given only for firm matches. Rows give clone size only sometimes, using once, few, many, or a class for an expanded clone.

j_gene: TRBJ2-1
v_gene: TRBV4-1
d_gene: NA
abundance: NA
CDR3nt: TGCGCCAGCAGCCCGGGACTCACATACAATGAGCAGTTCTTC
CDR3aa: CASSPGLTYNEQFF

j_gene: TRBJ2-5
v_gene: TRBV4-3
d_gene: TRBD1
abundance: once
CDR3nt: TGCGCCAGCAGCCGTCAGGGGGAGGAGACCCAGTACTTC
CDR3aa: CASSRQGEETQYF

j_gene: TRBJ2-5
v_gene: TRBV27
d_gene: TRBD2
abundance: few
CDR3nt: TGTGCCAGCAGTTCTGGACTAGCGGGGGTGCGAGAGACCCAGTACTTC
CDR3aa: CASSSGLAGVRETQYF

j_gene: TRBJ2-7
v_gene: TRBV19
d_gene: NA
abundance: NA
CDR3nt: TGTGCCAGTAGGGTAGGGCCGGGGAACGAGCAGTACTTC
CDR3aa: CASRVGPGNEQYF

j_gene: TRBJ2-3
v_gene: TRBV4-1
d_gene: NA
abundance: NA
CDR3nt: TGCGCCAGCAGCCGACAGGAATTGCTTAGCACAGATACGCAGTATTTT
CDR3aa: CASSRQELLSTDTQYF

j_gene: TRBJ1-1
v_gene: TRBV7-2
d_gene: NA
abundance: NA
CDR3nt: TGTGCCAGCAGCTTAGGGTTCTCTCGGGGGAGGGCACGGACTGAAGCTTTCTTT
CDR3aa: CASSLGFSRGRARTEAFF

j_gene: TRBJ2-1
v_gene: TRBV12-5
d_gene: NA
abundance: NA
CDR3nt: TGTGCTAGTGGTTTGGACCACACGGATGAGCAGTTCTTC
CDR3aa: CASGLDHTDEQFF

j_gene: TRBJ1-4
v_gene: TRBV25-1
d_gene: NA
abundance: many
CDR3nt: TGTGCCAGCAGTGAATTGGGAGGTACTGGATTTAATGAAAAACTGTTTTTT
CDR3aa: CASSELGGTGFNEKLFF

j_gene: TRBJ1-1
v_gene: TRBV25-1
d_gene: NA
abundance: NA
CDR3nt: TGTGCCAGCAGTGAAGGGCAGGAAGCTTTCTTT
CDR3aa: CASSEGQEAFF

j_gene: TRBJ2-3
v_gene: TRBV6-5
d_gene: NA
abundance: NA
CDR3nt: TGTGCCAGCACATTACCAGGGACAGATACGCAGTATTTT
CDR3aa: CASTLPGTDTQYF

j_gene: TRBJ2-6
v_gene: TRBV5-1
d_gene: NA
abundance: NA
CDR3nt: TGCGCCAGCAGCTTGAGCGCTGGGGCCAACGTCCTGACTTTC
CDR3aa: CASSLSAGANVLTF

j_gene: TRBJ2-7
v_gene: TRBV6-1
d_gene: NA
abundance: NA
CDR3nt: TGTGCCAGCTCGGGGCAGACCTACGAGCAGTACTTC
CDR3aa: CASSGQTYEQYF

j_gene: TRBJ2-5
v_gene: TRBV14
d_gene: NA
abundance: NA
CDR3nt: TGTGCCAGCAGCCAAGTTCAAGAGACCCAGTACTTC
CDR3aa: CASSQVQETQYF

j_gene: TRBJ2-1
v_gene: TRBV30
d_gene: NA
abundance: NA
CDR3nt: TGTGCCTGGAGTGTTCAGGGGGGGCTAAAGAATGAGCAGTTCTTC
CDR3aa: CAWSVQGGLKNEQFF

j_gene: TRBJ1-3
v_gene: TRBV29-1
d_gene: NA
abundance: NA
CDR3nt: TGCAGCGTTGTGGCATCTGGAAACACCATATATTTT
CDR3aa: CSVVASGNTIYF

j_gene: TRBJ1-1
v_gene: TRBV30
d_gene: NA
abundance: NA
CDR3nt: TGTGCCTGGAGTCAGCAGGGCCGGACTGAAGCTTTCTTT
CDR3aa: CAWSQQGRTEAFF

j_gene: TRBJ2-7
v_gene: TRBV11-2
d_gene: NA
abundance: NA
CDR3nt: TGTGCCAGCAGCTTAGATCAATCCCAGCACTACCCTTGGGAGCAGTACTTC
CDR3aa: CASSLDQSQHYPWEQYF

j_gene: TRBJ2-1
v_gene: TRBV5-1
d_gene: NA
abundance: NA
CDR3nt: TGCGCCAGCAGCCCGCGCCAGAAAACTAACAACAATGAGCAGTTCTTC
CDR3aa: CASSPRQKTNNNEQFF

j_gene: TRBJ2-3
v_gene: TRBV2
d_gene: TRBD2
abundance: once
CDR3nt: TGTAGCGGGGGCCGCACAGATACGCAGTATTTT
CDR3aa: CSGGRTDTQYF

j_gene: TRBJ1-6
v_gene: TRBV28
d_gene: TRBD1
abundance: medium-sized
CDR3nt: TGTGCCAGCAGTCTAGGGACAGATTCACCCCTCCACTTT
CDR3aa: CASSLGTDSPLHF

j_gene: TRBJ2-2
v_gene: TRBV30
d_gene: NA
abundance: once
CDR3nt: TGTGCCTGGAACTCTGGAAAGAACACCGGGGAGCTGTTTTTT
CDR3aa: CAWNSGKNTGELFF

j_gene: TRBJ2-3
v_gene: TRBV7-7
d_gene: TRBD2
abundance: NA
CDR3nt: TGTGCTAGCAGCAGCGGGACTAGCGGGGGCACAGATACGCAGTATTTT
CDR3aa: CASSSGTSGGTDTQYF

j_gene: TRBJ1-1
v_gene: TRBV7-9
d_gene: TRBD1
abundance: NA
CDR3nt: TGTGCCAGCAGCTTCGACAGGGTTACTTTCTTT
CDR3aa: CASSFDRVTFF

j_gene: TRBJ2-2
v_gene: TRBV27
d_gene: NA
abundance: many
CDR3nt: TGTGCCAGCAGTTTACCACCCCTACGGGAGCTGTTTTTT
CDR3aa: CASSLPPLRELFF

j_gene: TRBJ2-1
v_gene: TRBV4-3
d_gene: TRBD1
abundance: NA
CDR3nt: TGCGCCAGCAGCCAAGATTTCAGGACAGGGTTCCGCAATGAGCAGTTCTTC
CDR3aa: CASSQDFRTGFRNEQFF

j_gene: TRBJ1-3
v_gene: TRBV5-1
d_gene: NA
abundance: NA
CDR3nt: TGCGCCAGCAGCCGGGACGGTGGAAACACCATATATTTT
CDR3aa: CASSRDGGNTIYF

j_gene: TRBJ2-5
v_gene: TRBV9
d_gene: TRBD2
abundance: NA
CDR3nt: TGTGCCAGCAGCCTTACTAGCGGGGGGGCTGAGACCCAGTACTTC
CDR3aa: CASSLTSGGAETQYF

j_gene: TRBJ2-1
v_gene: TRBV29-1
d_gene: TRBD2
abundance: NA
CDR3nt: TGCAGCGTTGAAAAGCCGCCAGCGGGAGTCTACAATGAGCAGTTCTTC
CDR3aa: CSVEKPPAGVYNEQFF

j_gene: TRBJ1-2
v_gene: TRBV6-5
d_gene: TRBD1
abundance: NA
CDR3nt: TGTGCCAGCAGTTACCTCGGACAGGGGGATCGTGGCTACACCTTC
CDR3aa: CASSYLGQGDRGYTF

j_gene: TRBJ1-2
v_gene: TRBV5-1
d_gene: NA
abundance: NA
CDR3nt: TGCGCCAGCAGCTTGCAGGACACCGGCTATGGCTACACCTTC
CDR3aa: CASSLQDTGYGYTF

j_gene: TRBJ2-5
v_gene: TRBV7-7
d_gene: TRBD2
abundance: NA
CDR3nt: TGTGCTAGCAGCTTAGTTACTAGCGGGATCGAGACCCAGTACTTC
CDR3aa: CASSLVTSGIETQYF

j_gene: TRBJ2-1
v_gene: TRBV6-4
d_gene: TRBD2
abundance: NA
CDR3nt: TGTGCCAGCAGTGACTCTATACTAGCGAACTCCTACAATGAGCAGTTCTTC
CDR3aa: CASSDSILANSYNEQFF

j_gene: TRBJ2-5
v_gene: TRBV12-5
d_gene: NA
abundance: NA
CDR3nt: TGTGCTAGTGGTTTGGTATACGTATCGGGGGAGACCCAGTACTTC
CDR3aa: CASGLVYVSGETQYF